This is a list of T cell receptor beta chains from one sample in a study of control samples from healthy donors and cancer patients. Data came from immunoSEQ multiplex PCR; TCRdb stores just in-frame clones and leaves some out. The table records roughly 130,000 clones, approximately 94% of them present only once. The sample consisted of PBMCs. The origin of the receptors is a man between 50 and 59 years old with head and neck cancer. The CDR3 runs from the conserved cysteine through the conserved F or W. D genes are given only for firm matches. Clone size is not always given. Where it is, it says once, few, many or a class for expanded clones.

TRBJ2-2 TRBV30 - - TGTGCCTGGGATACAGGGTTAAGCACCGGGGAGCTGTTTTTT CAWDTGLSTGELFF
TRBJ1-4 TRBV5-4 - TRBD1 TGTGCCAGCAGCCCGGGACAGAACAATGAAAAACTGTTTTTT CASSPGQNNEKLFF
TRBJ1-4 TRBV5-1 - - TGCGCCAGCAGCCCCGGCCAGGGGAATGAAAAACTGTTTTTT CASSPGQGNEKLFF
TRBJ2-7 TRBV5-5 - TRBD2 TGTGCCAGCAGCTTGGACGGGGGGGTGTCCTACGAGCAGTACTTC CASSLDGGVSYEQYF
TRBJ1-4 TRBV28 - - TGTGCCAGCAGTTTGAACGGCCCGATTGAAAAACTGTTTTTT CASSLNGPIEKLFF
TRBJ2-7 TRBV27 - TRBD1 TGTGCCAGCAGCCCCGGGACAGGGGGGTACGAGCAGTACTTC CASSPGTGGYEQYF
TRBJ1-2 TRBV18 - - TGTGCCAGCTCACCACAGGGTGCTAACTATGGCTACACCTTC CASSPQGANYGYTF
TRBJ2-3 TRBV6-2/TRBV6-3 - - TGTGCCAGCAGTTCACTAGCCTCAGGCACAGATACGCAGTATTTT CASSSLASGTDTQYF
TRBJ2-1 TRBV12-5 - TRBD1 TGTGCTAGTGGTTTGGGTCAGGGGGTTACCAATGAGCAGTTCTTC CASGLGQGVTNEQFF
TRBJ1-3 TRBV7-2 - - TGTGCCAGCAGCTCAAGTACGGGAGGAAACACCATATATTTT CASSSSTGGNTIYF
TRBJ2-4 TRBV7-2 - - TGTGCCAGCAGCTTACCCGGGGAAAACATTCAGTACTTC CASSLPGENIQYF
TRBJ1-1 TRBV28 - - TGTGCCACCAAAACCTTGGGGAGAACTGAAGCTTTCTTT CATKTLGRTEAFF
TRBJ1-2 TRBV9 - - TGTGCCAGCAGCGTATCGTCGGGTGGCTACACCTTC CASSVSSGGYTF
TRBJ2-7 TRBV28 once TRBD2 TGTGCCAGCAGTTCCAGACTAGCGGTCTACGAGCAGTACTTC CASSSRLAVYEQYF
TRBJ2-1 TRBV28 once - TGTGCCAGCAGTACCAACCCAGGGCCCCAGCAGTTCTTC CASSTNPGPQQFF
TRBJ2-3 TRBV18 - TRBD2 TGTGCCAGCTCACCACTCTCTAGCGGGGGCACAGATACGCAGTATTTT CASSPLSSGGTDTQYF
TRBJ1-2 TRBV24-1 - TRBD1 TGTGCCAACCCTTTAAAAACAGGGGAGGCTAACTATGGCTACACCTTC CANPLKTGEANYGYTF
TRBJ2-3 TRBV10-3 - TRBD2 TGTGCCATCAGTGATCTAGCGGGGGAGACAGATACGCAGTATTTT CAISDLAGETDTQYF
TRBJ2-7 TRBV5-6 - TRBD1 TGTGCCAGCAGCGCCACAGGGGGACGATACGAGCAGTACTTC CASSATGGRYEQYF
TRBJ1-6 TRBV6-1 - - TGTGCCAGCAGTGAGGGACCGTGGGGGAATTCACCCCTCCACTTT CASSEGPWGNSPLHF
TRBJ1-2 TRBV19 - - TGTGCCAGTAGTATGAGAGGGAATTCGGACTATGGCTACACCTTC CASSMRGNSDYGYTF
TRBJ2-7 TRBV19 once TRBD1 TGTGCCAGTAGTAAGGGGGACAGGGGCCACGAGCAGTACTTC CASSKGDRGHEQYF
TRBJ1-1 TRBV12-2 - - TGTGCAAGTCGCTTAGAGGTGTTTGGGGAGGAGGAAGGCACTGAAGCTTTCTTT CASRLEVFGEEEGTEAFF
TRBJ2-5 TRBV14 - - TGTGCCAGCAGCCAAGATCATTGGCCACCGGCCCAGTACTTC CASSQDHWPPAQYF
TRBJ1-4 TRBV28 - TRBD1 TGTGCCAGCAGCAAACAGGGGCTCCGCGGGGAAAAACTGTTTTTT CASSKQGLRGEKLFF
TRBJ1-3 TRBV7-2 - - TGTGCCAGCAGCTTTGGGGGTGGAGGAAACACCATATATTTT CASSFGGGGNTIYF
TRBJ2-3 TRBV6-5 - TRBD1 TGTGCCAGCAGCCTCGGACAGGGTAGAGATAAGTATTTT CASSLGQGRDKYF
TRBJ1-2 TRBV9 - - TGTGCCAGCAGGTCGGGGGGTTCAGGATATGGCTACACCTTC CASRSGGSGYGYTF
TRBJ2-6 TRBV5-1 once - TGCGCCAGCAGCTCCCAGGGATCTGGGGCCAACGTCCTGACTTTC CASSSQGSGANVLTF
TRBJ2-7 TRBV4-2 - - TGTGCCAGCAGCCAAGAATACATAGTTAGCTCCTACGAGCAGTACTTC CASSQEYIVSSYEQYF
TRBJ1-3 TRBV2 - - TGTGCCAGCAGTGAGCGAGGGGGAACTGGAAACACCATATATTTT CASSERGGTGNTIYF
TRBJ2-3 TRBV7-2 - TRBD2 TGTGCCAGCAGCCGGGGGGGGGCCGCAGATACGCAGTATTTT CASSRGGAADTQYF
TRBJ2-3 TRBV24-1 - TRBD2 TGTGCCACCAGTGACCCAGGGACTAGCGGGGGGGATACGCAGTATTTT CATSDPGTSGGDTQYF
TRBJ2-3 TRBV9 once - TGTGCCAGCAGCGCCCGGGGGGGACAGAGCACAGATACGCAGTATTTT CASSARGGQSTDTQYF
TRBJ1-2 TRBV4-1 once TRBD1 TGCGCCAGCAGCCAAGTTGACCCAGGGGGGGACTATGGCTACACCTTC CASSQVDPGGDYGYTF
TRBJ1-6 TRBV7-3 - TRBD1 TGTGCCAGCAGCACCTACGGGACAGGGAGTTCACCCCTCCACTTT CASSTYGTGSSPLHF
TRBJ1-2 TRBV28 - - TGTGCCAGCAGTATCCAATCTAAAGGACGGTATGGCTACACCTTC CASSIQSKGRYGYTF
TRBJ1-1 TRBV24-1 - - TGTGCCACCAGTGATTTCTCCCCTCTGGGCCCAGGCACTGAAGCTTTCTTT CATSDFSPLGPGTEAFF
TRBJ2-1 TRBV5-1 - - TGCGCCAGCAGCCTTAGTCTTAGCTCCTACAATGAGCAGTTCTTC CASSLSLSSYNEQFF
TRBJ1-1 TRBV28 - - TGTGCCGGCAGAGGGACAACTCGCACTGAAGCTTTCTTT CAGRGTTRTEAFF
TRBJ1-1 TRBV7-2 once - TGTGCCAGCAGCTTACGGCGTGGCCAGATGAACACTGAAGCTTTCTTT CASSLRRGQMNTEAFF
TRBJ2-2 TRBV19 - - TGTGCCAGTAGACCGCCGAACACCGGGGAGCTGTTTTTT CASRPPNTGELFF